This entry is about one TCR beta chain. Its specificity is not known. Germline V gene lookup returns CDR1 SGHRS and CDR2 YFSETQ. Trimming stripped 5 bases from V and 3 bases from J, with 14 bases between. The CDR3 loop spans 14 amino acids. The sample is drawn from a study of identical twins. Findings of the study overall: The more abundant beta clonotypes in cord blood had fewer insertions, and memory repertoires did not show this.

cDNA carried unique molecular identifiers, and a universal primer site was added by template switching. TCRdb redid the calling of the 5' RACE reads with MiXCR, one entry per CDR3 protein. The sample lists about 890,000 distinct CDR3 sequences; more than 9% were seen once. These same data were also listed under a study on yellow fever vaccine responses in identical twins.

The clonotype comes from a woman aged 18-29 years in good health. This rearrangement joins TRBV5-1 to TRBJ2-5, with D perhaps given as TRBD1 or TRBD2 (6 bases each). The sample consisted of PBMCs. The CDR3 region has the DNA TGCGCCAGCAGAAGGGGGGACTTAGAAGAGACCCAGTACTTC. Amino acid sequence: CASRRGDLEETQYF.